This TCR beta chain derives from a study of CXCR3-negative and CXCR3-positive naive CD8 T cells. Study observations and caveats: TRB CDR3 properties indicated TCR strength, while surface CD5 was similar across naive subsets. The TRB CDR3s that CXCR3-positive naive cells carried were more hydrophobic than those of CXCR3-negative naive cells. Both naive subsets, CXCR3-negative and CXCR3-positive, displayed similar TRBV-TRBJ usage, unlike memory cells.

Carrying UMI labels, the TRB cDNA libraries were prepared through 5' RACE. TCRdb reprocessed the 5' RACE reads, with one entry per CDR3 protein and no DNA. The sample has 140,000 to 150,000 distinct CDR3 sequences. A word on this clonotype: Its specificity is not known.

Every CD8+ T cell subset underwent triplicate sorting at some 300,000 cells apiece. CDR3 length: 13 amino acids. The germline V gene has CDR1 SGHTA and CDR2 FQGTGA. The chain couples TRBV7-3 to TRBJ1-1. This clonotype originated in a human donor in good health. Some clones in this sample may be carry-over from other donors' samples. Source material: naive CXCR3+ CD8+ T cells from blood. Subset specified: CD45RO-CCR7+CD27+CD95- naive CD8+ T cells expressing CXCR3 (TNR3+). The CDR3 sequence: CASSATMNTEAFF.